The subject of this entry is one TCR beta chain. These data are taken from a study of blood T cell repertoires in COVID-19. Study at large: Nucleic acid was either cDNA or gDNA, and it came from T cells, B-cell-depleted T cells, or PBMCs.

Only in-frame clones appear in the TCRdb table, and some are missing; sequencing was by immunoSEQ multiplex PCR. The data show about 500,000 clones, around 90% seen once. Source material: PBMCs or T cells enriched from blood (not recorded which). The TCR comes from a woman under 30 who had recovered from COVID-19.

The DNA for the CDR3 is TGTGCCAGCAGCTCCAACGACAGGGAAAACTATGGCTACACCTTC. It encodes CASSSNDRENYGYTF. The chain uses TRBV13 and TRBJ1-2; TRBD1 matches at 7 bases. The V and J ends lost 4 bases and 2 bases, in that order; junction bases with no gene match: 7. The CDR3 is made up of 15 amino acids. From germline, CDR1 is PRHDT and CDR2 FYEKMQ (reference sequence).